One and the same sample provided the 27 T cell receptor beta chains below, sequenced in a study of OX40 agonist ivuxolimab in advanced cancers. Sequencing used immunoSEQ multiplex PCR; TCRdb keeps in-frame clones, though not all of them. The profile covers about 94,000 clones, with around 87% appearing a single time and over 0.3% taken by the ten largest. The sequencing here drew on CD4+ or CD8+ T cells sorted from blood, taken in a trial of the OX40 agonist ivuxolimab. Receptors originate from an adult with an advanced solid tumor such as melanoma, head and neck, liver or kidney cancer.

The chain is built from TRBV5-4 and TRBJ1-3; no definite D call. Between the trimmed V and J ends, which lost 0 bases and 0 bases, there was a span of 7 bases. The CDR3 extends over 15 amino acids. CDR1 SGHNT and CDR2 YYREEE come from the germline V gene (reference sequence). The CDR3 DNA is TGTGCCAGCAGCTTGGGACCGGACTCTGGAAACACCATATATTTT. It translates to CASSLGPDSGNTIYF.

The V and J genes are TRBV7-9 and TRBJ2-5; 11 nucleotides line up with TRBD1. V shed 0 bases and J 5 bases; nucleotides not matched to a gene: 2. The CDR3 totals 15 residues. The germline V gene has CDR1 SEHNR and CDR2 FQNEAQ (reference sequence). The CDR3 spells CASSLAGQGEETQYF. CDR3 DNA: TGTGCCAGCAGCTTAGCGGGACAGGGGGAGGAGACCCAGTACTTC. The whole variable domain, filled in from reference TRBV7-9 and TRBJ2-5, reads DTGVSQNPRHKITKRGQNVTFRCDPISEHNRLYWYRQTLGQGPEFLTYFQNEAQLEKSRLLSDRFSAERPKGSFSTLEIQRTEQGDSAMYLCASSLAGQGEETQYFGPGTRLLVL.

V and J are TRBV6-5 and TRBJ2-7; 7 nucleotides line up with TRBD2. The CDR3 sequence is 14 residues long. V dropped 2 bases and J dropped 3; count of bases not matched to a gene: 4. From germline, CDR1 is MNHEY and CDR2 SVGAGI. CDR3 in DNA: TGTGCCAGCAGTTACACCCGGGACTACTACGAGCAGTACTTC. It encodes CASSYTRDYYEQYF.

This chain links TRBV5-8 with TRBJ1-4; 9 bases map to TRBD1. The CDR3 length is 14 residues. Trimming at V came to 4 bases and at J to 5 bases, leaving 3 bases not matched to a gene. Germline CDR1 and CDR2: SGHTS and YDEGEE. CDR3 residues: CASSKGTGNEKLFF. CDR3 nucleotide sequence: TGTGCCAGCAGCAAAGGGACAGGGAATGAAAAACTGTTTTTT.

The rearrangement links TRBV5-5 to TRBJ1-2; D is unresolved. This CDR3 has 15 amino acids. The germline CDR1 and CDR2 sequences are SGHKS and YYEKEE (reference sequence). Trimming took 2 bases from V and 7 from J, leaving 18 bases between them. CDR3 residues: CASSFGPVQVAGYTF. The CDR3, as DNA: TGTGCCAGCAGCTTCGGTCCTGTCCAGGTTGCTGGCTACACCTTC. The full variable domain, rest sourced from reference TRBV5-5 and TRBJ1-2, is DAGVTQSPTHLIKTRGQQVTLRCSPISGHKSVSWYQQVLGQGPQFIFQYYEKEERGRGNFPDRFSARQFPNYSSELNVNALLLGDSALYLCASSFGPVQVAGYTFGSGTRLTVV.

V and J are TRBV5-6 and TRBJ2-7; D is possibly TRBD2 (6 bases). V was pared by 4 bases and J by 0 bases, with 14 bases between. Looked up from germline, CDR1 is SGHDT and CDR2 is YYEEEE. The CDR3 length is 15 residues. CDR3: CASSPGLGSSYEQYF. The CDR3 DNA sequence: TGTGCCAGCAGCCCGGGACTGGGTAGCTCCTACGAGCAGTACTTC.

The chain links TRBV18 to TRBJ2-7; D unresolved. CDR1 and CDR2 (germline): KGHSH, LQKENI. The CDR3 covers 15 residues. V shed 6 bases and J shed 2 bases, with 17 bases lying between them. The CDR3 DNA reads TGTGCCAGCTCCACCGTCCCAGTATCCCCCTACGAGCAGTACTTC. This encodes CASSTVPVSPYEQYF. The full variable domain, its missing parts supplied by reference TRBV18 and TRBJ2-7, is NAGVMQNPRHLVRRRGQEARLRCSPMKGHSHVYWYRQLPEEGLKFMVYLQKENIIDESGMPKERFSAEFPKEGPSILRIQQVVRGDSAAYFCASSTVPVSPYEQYFGPGTRLTVT.

The chain combines TRBV9 with TRBJ2-4, with 8 bases matching TRBD1. V dropped 4 bases and J dropped 0; count of bases not matched to a gene: 6. CDR1 is SGDLS and CDR2 is YYNGEE in the germline V gene. The CDR3 runs to 16 residues. The CDR3 nucleotides are TGTGCCAGCAGCTCCCGGACAGGGCTAGCCAAAAACATTCAGTACTTC. This gives the protein CASSSRTGLAKNIQYF.

In its sample, this clone was seen once. The gene calls are TRBV11-2 and TRBJ2-2; perhaps TRBD1 as D (5 bases). Trimming removed 4 bases from V and 8 bases from J, with 14 bases in between. There are 14 residues in the CDR3. Germline V gene data show CDR1 as SGHAT and CDR2 as FQNNGV. The CDR3 coding sequence is TGTGCCAGCAGCTGGGGCGTGAGCGCTGGGGAGCTGTTTTTT. Translated: CASSWGVSAGELFF.

The V and J genes are TRBV6-1 and TRBJ2-1, with TRBD2 identical over 12 bases. The J segment lost 4 bases and the V segment lost 4 bases, leaving 5 bases of the junction unmatched. The germline CDR1 and CDR2 sequences are MNHNS and SASEGT. The CDR3 is 16 residues long. The CDR3 sequence: CASSATSGGVYNEQFF. The CDR3 nucleotides are TGTGCCAGCAGTGCGACTAGCGGGGGAGTATACAATGAGCAGTTCTTC.

The rearrangement links TRBV9 to TRBJ1-1, with D uncertain. The V gene's germline CDR1 is SGDLS and CDR2 YYNGEE. The V and J ends lost 0 bases and 0 bases respectively, with 3 bases between them. The CDR3 is 13 amino acids. CDR3 coding DNA: TGTGCCAGCAGCGTAGGAATGAACACTGAAGCTTTCTTT. Translating gives CASSVGMNTEAFF.

The rearrangement joins TRBV27 to TRBJ1-2; D might be TRBD1 (6 bases). The CDR3 spans 15 residues. The germline gives CDR1 MNHEY, CDR2 SMNVEV (reference sequence). Between the trimmed V and J ends, which lost 0 bases and 8 bases, there was a span of 16 bases. For the CDR3, the DNA is TGTGCCAGCAGTTTATCCCCGGGGGGGCCGTGGGGCTACACCTTC. This sequence encodes CASSLSPGGPWGYTF.

V usage is TRBV6-5 and J usage is TRBJ1-1; 8 nucleotides match TRBD1. The CDR3 spans 14 residues. In germline, CDR1 is MNHEY, CDR2 SVGAGI. Trimming cost V 0 bases and J 5 bases; bases outside gene matches: 2. The CDR3 reads CASSYSGTGTEAFF. The CDR3 DNA reads as TGTGCCAGCAGTTACTCGGGGACAGGAACTGAAGCTTTCTTT.

The chain employs TRBV18 and TRBJ1-1; 7 bases agree with TRBD1. From germline, CDR1 is KGHSH and CDR2 LQKENI. V was pared by 1 base and J by 4 bases, with 9 bases of the junction left unmatched. The CDR3 extends over 16 amino acids. Here the CDR3 DNA reads TGTGCCAGCTCACCACGACAGGGATGGGAAGGCACTGAAGCTTTCTTT. Residues: CASSPRQGWEGTEAFF.

The chain couples TRBV4-1 to TRBJ2-3; 12 bases are shared with TRBD1. CDR1 is MGHRA, CDR2 YSYEKL, per germline. This CDR3 is 19 amino acids long. With V trimmed by 1 base and J by 1 base, 9 bases remained unmatched. The CDR3 region is CASSQVGTGGSLRTDTQYF. For the CDR3, the DNA is TGCGCCAGCAGCCAAGTGGGGACAGGGGGCTCGTTACGCACAGATACGCAGTATTTT.

This clone was seen only once. The chain couples TRBV30 to TRBJ1-2; 7 nucleotides match TRBD1. Germline V gene sequence: CDR1 GTSNPN, CDR2 SVGIG (reference sequence). The V and J ends lost 1 base and 9 bases, in that order; junction bases with no gene match: 8. The CDR3 spans 13 residues. The CDR3 spells CAWSGTGANSYTF. The CDR3 DNA reads TGTGCCTGGAGTGGAACAGGGGCAAACAGCTACACCTTC.

The chain combines TRBV13 with TRBJ1-2; D perhaps matches TRBD1 (5 bases). The CDR3 is 13 residues long. Germline values: CDR1 PRHDT, CDR2 FYEKMQ (reference sequence). V dropped 4 bases and J dropped 5 bases, with 11 bases sitting between them. DNA for the CDR3: TGTGCCAGCAGCTCAAGGGCAGGGTATGGCTACACCTTC. This sequence encodes CASSSRAGYGYTF. Together with reference TRBV13 and TRBJ1-2, the CDR3 gives the full variable domain: AAGVIQSPRHLIKEKRETATLKCYPIPRHDTVYWYQQGPGQDPQFLISFYEKMQSDKGSIPDRFSAQQFSDYHSELNMSSLELGDSALYFCASSSRAGYGYTFGSGTRLTVV.

The CDR3 nucleotides are TGTGCCATCAGTGAGTCGGCCAGGGTGGCCACTGAAGCTTTCTTT. Protein sequence: CAISESARVATEAFF. This chain connects TRBV10-3 to TRBJ1-1; tentatively, D is TRBD1 (5 bases). In germline, CDR1 is ENHRY, CDR2 SYGVKD. The CDR3 runs 15 residues. V lost 0 bases and J 4 bases, leaving 12 bases between the germline ends.

This clone was observed a handful of times. This chain joins TRBV11-2 and TRBJ1-1, with D perhaps matching TRBD1 (5 bases). CDR3 size: 15 residues. Germline lookup yields CDR1 SGHAT and CDR2 FQNNGV. Between the trimmed V and J ends, which lost 6 bases and 6 bases, there was a span of 20 bases. In nucleotides, the CDR3 is TGTGCCAGCAGGCTCCCGTGGGGGGGGAGGGCTGAAGCTTTCTTT. Translation gives CASRLPWGGRAEAFF.

V is TRBV7-2 and J is TRBJ1-6; D is perhaps TRBD1 (6 bases). The CDR3 length is 15 residues. Germline values: CDR1 SGHTA, CDR2 FQGNSA. Trimming took off 2 bases at V and 7 bases at J, with 12 bases between the two ends. CDR3 in amino acids: CASSLKAGDNSPLHF. In DNA form, the CDR3 reads TGTGCCAGCAGCTTAAAGGCAGGGGACAATTCACCCCTCCACTTT.

The chain employs TRBV7-2 and TRBJ1-5; TRBD1 aligns across 7 bases. The J segment lost 15 bases and the V segment lost 5 bases, leaving 10 bases of the junction unmatched. CDR1 and CDR2 from the germline V gene are SGHTA and FQGNSA. This CDR3 comprises 12 residues. The CDR3 is CASSTRQGPGHF. DNA of the CDR3: TGTGCCAGCAGCACGCGACAGGGTCCCGGGCATTTT.

The V gene is TRBV14, the J gene TRBJ2-3; TRBD2 aligns across 13 bases. The CDR3 contains 17 residues. Germline assignment: CDR1 SGHDN and CDR2 FVKESK. The J segment lost 5 bases and the V segment lost 1 base, leaving 6 bases of the junction unmatched. CDR3 protein: CASSQATSGGALDTQYF. CDR3 coding DNA: TGTGCCAGCAGCCAAGCCACTAGCGGGGGGGCTTTAGATACGCAGTATTTT.

This sequence joins TRBV19 and TRBJ2-1; D uncertain. The CDR3 covers 12 residues. Germline V CDR1 and CDR2: LNHDA, SQIVND (reference sequence). The V end lost 1 base, the J end lost 6 bases, and 4 bases lay between the germline ends. Written as DNA, the CDR3 is TGTGCCAGTAGTATAGGTAGCAATGAGCAGTTCTTC. Its protein product is CASSIGSNEQFF.

The genes are TRBV29-1 and TRBJ2-5; D possibly corresponds to TRBD2 (5 bases). Germline values: CDR1 SQVTM, CDR2 ANQGSEA. This CDR3 spans 12 amino acids. With 3 bases removed from V and 5 bases from J, the gap between germline ends came to 10 bases. In DNA form, the CDR3 reads TGCAGCGTTGACTGGGTAGCGGAGACCCAGTACTTC. Translation gives CSVDWVAETQYF.

The J gene is TRBJ2-1, the V gene TRBV5-4; TRBD2 matches 8 bases. V dropped 4 bases and J dropped 2; count of bases not matched to a gene: 2. Germline assignment: CDR1 SGHNT and CDR2 YYREEE (reference sequence). This CDR3 comprises 14 residues. CDR3 loop: CASSPGGAYNEQFF. The CDR3 DNA is TGTGCCAGCAGCCCGGGGGGGGCCTACAATGAGCAGTTCTTC.

This clone was counted a few times. The genes are TRBV4-1 and TRBJ2-7, with TRBD2 matching over 10 bases. In germline, CDR1 is MGHRA, CDR2 YSYEKL. The CDR3 runs 15 residues. V trimming: 4 bases; J trimming: 0 bases; junction bases outside the gene matches: 3. CDR3 in amino acids: CASSLSGGPSYEQYF. In nucleotides, the CDR3 is TGCGCCAGCAGCCTTAGCGGGGGGCCCTCCTACGAGCAGTACTTC.

The chain carries TRBV6-5 and TRBJ2-2, with 9 positions matching TRBD2. Per germline, CDR1 MNHEY and CDR2 SVGAGI. V was clipped by 8 bases and J by 3 bases; unmatched bases: 4. This CDR3 region has 14 residues. CDR3 sequence: CASPPSGDTGELFF. CDR3 coding DNA: TGTGCCAGCCCTCCTAGCGGGGACACCGGGGAGCTGTTTTTT.